Listed below are T cell receptor beta chains from one sample, sequenced in a study of blood T cell repertoires in COVID-19. Generated by immunoSEQ multiplex PCR, the TCRdb table keeps only in-frame clones and is missing some. The sample holds nearly 110,000 clones; approximately 84% are singletons and the top ten take approximately 4%. Sequencing input: peripheral blood. Receptors were obtained from a human donor in a cohort sampled during active COVID-19. CDR3s include the opening cysteine and the closing phenylalanine or tryptophan. D genes are given only for firm matches.

D gene	J gene	V gene	CDR3 DNA	CDR3 protein
.	TRBJ2-3	TRBV6-5	TGTGCCAGCAGCCATCAGGGAACAGATACGCAGTATTTT	CASSHQGTDTQYF
.	TRBJ1-2	TRBV12-3/TRBV12-4	TGTGCCAGCAGCAGGGATTCTCTCGGCTACACCTTC	CASSRDSLGYTF
.	TRBJ2-7	TRBV7-2	TGTGCCAGCAGCTACGGGTCCGCGTCCTACGAGCAGTACTTC	CASSYGSASYEQYF
.	TRBJ1-2	TRBV27	TGTGCCAGCAGTCCCTCCTTGTCCTATGGCTACACCTTC	CASSPSLSYGYTF
.	TRBJ2-3	TRBV5-1	TGCGCCAGCAGCTTACTACCTAGCACAGATACGCAGTATTTT	CASSLLPSTDTQYF
TRBD1	TRBJ2-1	TRBV12-5	TGTGCTAGTGGTCACCGACGGACAGGGACCGTTTACAATGAGCAGTTCTTC	CASGHRRTGTVYNEQFF
.	TRBJ1-1	TRBV28	TGTGCCAGCACCGTGGGGGGTGGAGGAGCTGAAGCTTTCTTT	CASTVGGGGAEAFF
TRBD1	TRBJ1-3	TRBV5-5	TGTGCCAGCAGCCCCCAGGGGGGTGGAAACACCATATATTTT	CASSPQGGGNTIYF
.	TRBJ2-1	TRBV7-3	TGTGCCAGCTGCCCCGGAGGCAGCTCCTACAATGAGCAGTTCTTC	CASCPGGSSYNEQFF
.	TRBJ1-5	TRBV19	TGTGCCAGTAGCCAAACCGGACAGAACAATCAGCCCCAGCATTTT	CASSQTGQNNQPQHF